Here is one T cell receptor beta chain with its context. This entry is derived from a study of blood T cell repertoires in COVID-19. Original methodology: Amplification of reference gene primers provided the estimated nucleated cell counts. Libraries were prepared by immunoSEQ multiplex PCR; TCRdb keeps only in-frame clonotypes and omits some of them. That table is the source of V, J and clone size, and D and trimming were worked out from the DNA. Of approximately 250,000 clones listed, approximately 90% were seen once; the top ten hold 4.1%. The cohort comprised adults aged about 18 to 100 years residing in approximately 25 US areas. Cohort placement rested on clinical history that participants reported themselves. The germline V and J ends were trimmed by 7 bases and 6 bases, with 24 bases remaining between them. CDR3 size: 16 residues. Germline V gene lookup returns CDR1 MGHDK and CDR2 SYGVNS.

The receptor was derived from a woman under 40 with acute COVID-19. The sample comprised PBMCs or T cells enriched from blood (not recorded which). V and J are TRBV25-1 and TRBJ1-2, with D tentatively TRBD1 (6 bases). The CDR3 reads CASTPVGDRFTDGYTF. The CDR3 coding sequence is TGTGCCAGCACCCCCGTTGGTGACAGGTTTACGGATGGCTACACCTTC.